These T cell receptor beta chains were read from a single sample in a study of cytomegalovirus exposure and HLA in healthy donors. Assay used: immunoSEQ multiplex PCR; TCRdb lists only in-frame clones, some missing. This sample has approximately 130,000 clones, with about four fifths found just once. The source material was PBMCs. The receptors shown here come from a man between 18 and 29 years old in good health and CMV-seronegative. CDR3s include the opening cysteine and the closing phenylalanine or tryptophan.

>TRBV5-1
CASGGSLGAETQYF
>TRBV27
CASRPTSGTHTGELFF
>TRBV18
CASSPNPDWGRAFF
>TRBV4-1
CASSQVDRLAGVLSEQFF
>TRBV14
CASSQGSGVAGTGPQHF
>TRBV7-2
CASTSLAGGPVYEQYF
>TRBV11-2
CASNPGPSGGGRFYEQYF
>TRBV6-6
CASSYTPGYEQYF
>TRBV19
CASSTGYGSPLHF
>TRBV30
CAWSAPQGAYNSPLHF
>TRBV27
CASSLQGLEFYGYTF
>TRBV12-5
CASGLAIRGHYNEQFF
>TRBV5-1
CASSLGDKSSYEQYF
>TRBV7-3
CASSPNGGQGETQYF
>TRBV7-9
CASSPAGFLHF
>TRBV7-9
CASSSTWGGIEAFF